The 13 T cell receptor beta chains listed next were all sequenced from one sample in a study of blood T cell repertoires in COVID-19. The table came from immunoSEQ multiplex PCR; TCRdb's copy has only in-frame clones and leaves some out. The sample shows approximately 240,000 clones, about four fifths of them seen only once. What was sequenced was PBMCs or T cells enriched from blood (not recorded which). The receptors were gathered from a woman in her forties with acute COVID-19.

This clone was seen more than once but under ten times. The V call is TRBV5-1, the J call TRBJ1-4; 10 bases agree with TRBD1. The germline gives CDR1 SGHRS, CDR2 YFSETQ. The CDR3 has 16 amino acids. J lost 7 bases, V lost 0 bases, and 6 bases had no gene match. CDR3 nucleotide sequence: TGCGCCAGCAGCTTGGGAGGGACAGGGGCACGTGAAAAACTGTTTTTT. It yields the protein CASSLGGTGAREKLFF.

V is TRBV19 and J is TRBJ1-5; possibly TRBD1 for D (6 bases). The V gene's germline CDR1 is LNHDA and CDR2 SQIVND (reference sequence). CDR3 length: 16 residues. Trimming removed 2 bases at V and 4 bases at J, with 15 bases between. Here the CDR3 reads CASSIQGRGFNQPQHF. The CDR3 bases are TGTGCCAGTAGTATACAGGGGAGGGGGTTTAATCAGCCCCAGCATTTT.

The chain is built from TRBV13 and TRBJ1-2; TRBD1 matches at 7 bases. This CDR3 is built from 15 residues. With V trimmed by 4 bases and J by 1 base, 6 bases remained unmatched. Germline-derived CDR1 and CDR2 are PRHDT and FYEKMQ (reference sequence). The CDR3, as DNA: TGTGCCAGCAGCTCCCGACAGGGAGGTAACTATGGCTACACCTTC. This codes for CASSSRQGGNYGYTF. Based on the CDR3 plus reference TRBV13 and TRBJ1-2, the full variable domain is AAGVIQSPRHLIKEKRETATLKCYPIPRHDTVYWYQQGPGQDPQFLISFYEKMQSDKGSIPDRFSAQQFSDYHSELNMSSLELGDSALYFCASSSRQGGNYGYTFGSGTRLTVV.

The chain joins TRBV19 to TRBJ2-7, with 7 bases lining up with TRBD1. This CDR3 spans 16 amino acids. Per the germline V gene, CDR1 is LNHDA and CDR2 is SQIVND (reference sequence). With 3 bases clipped from V and 5 bases from J, the junction kept 13 bases outside the gene matches. The CDR3 is CASSMGQGVKANEQYF. DNA of the CDR3: TGTGCCAGTAGTATGGGGCAGGGGGTTAAGGCGAACGAGCAGTACTTC. The entire variable domain, with the rest obtained from reference TRBV19 and TRBJ2-7, is as follows: DGGITQSPKYLFRKEGQNVTLSCEQNLNHDAMYWYRQDPGQGLRLIYYSQIVNDFQKGDIAEGYSVSREKKESFPLTVTSAQKNPTAFYLCASSMGQGVKANEQYFGPGTRLTVT.

This clone has just a few counts. The J gene is TRBJ1-5, the V gene TRBV7-2, with D perhaps matching TRBD1 (5 bases). Trimming stripped 1 base from V and 8 bases from J, with 9 bases between. The CDR3 has 13 residues. Germline lookup yields CDR1 SGHTA and CDR2 FQGNSA. CDR3 in amino acids: CASSLGQGKPQHF. The CDR3 DNA sequence: TGTGCCAGCAGCTTAGGCCAGGGTAAGCCCCAGCATTTT.

This chain joins TRBV4-2 and TRBJ1-5; D is unresolved. This CDR3 spans 14 amino acids. Germline assignment: CDR1 LGHNA and CDR2 YNFKEQ. V was shortened by 4 bases and J by 7 bases, with 14 bases between the two germline ends. DNA for the CDR3: TGTGCCAGCAGCCTAGGAGAGGGCGACCAGCCCCAGCATTTT. This sequence encodes CASSLGEGDQPQHF.

This clone was detected only a few times. The chain is built from TRBV7-3 and TRBJ1-2; TRBD1 might be the D (6 bases). The germline V and J ends were trimmed by 0 bases and 5 bases, with 16 bases remaining between them. Germline V CDR1 and CDR2: SGHTA, FQGTGA. The CDR3 contains 16 residues. The CDR3 sequence is CASSLTPEGGRYGYTF. The CDR3 DNA sequence: TGTGCCAGCAGCTTAACTCCTGAAGGGGGTAGGTATGGCTACACCTTC.

The chain carries TRBV24-1 and TRBJ2-3, with TRBD2 as a possible D gene (5 bases). There are 14 residues in the CDR3. Germline V gene data show CDR1 as KGHDR and CDR2 as SFDVKD. Trimming pared 2 bases from V and 3 bases from J, leaving 8 bases between. The CDR3 here is CATSDSRETDTQYF. The CDR3 DNA follows: TGTGCCACCAGTGATTCTCGGGAAACAGATACGCAGTATTTT.

V usage is TRBV11-3 and J usage is TRBJ1-2; D is perhaps TRBD1 (6 bases). V dropped 5 bases and J dropped 4 bases, with 11 bases sitting between them. CDR1 and CDR2 from the germline V gene are SGHNT and YENEEA. This CDR3 contains 13 residues. In DNA form, the CDR3 reads TGTGCCAGCAGCACGGACAGCGGCTATGGCTACACCTTC. Amino acids: CASSTDSGYGYTF.

This chain links TRBV6-6 with TRBJ1-1; D not resolved. The germline CDR1 and CDR2 sequences are MNHNY and SVGAGI (reference sequence). Deletions cut 2 bases from V and 2 bases from J, with 3 bases between. The CDR3 contains 12 residues. The CDR3 DNA is TGTGCCAGCAGTTACCCAAACACTGAAGCTTTCTTT. It codes for CASSYPNTEAFF.

The gene calls are TRBV19 and TRBJ1-1, with D possibly being TRBD1 (5 bases). V was clipped by 4 bases and J by 0 bases, with 6 bases between them. The CDR3 runs to 13 residues. CDR1 is LNHDA and CDR2 is SQIVND in the germline V gene (reference sequence). CDR3 nucleotide sequence: TGTGCCAGTAGTAAGACAGTGAACACTGAAGCTTTCTTT. This codes for CASSKTVNTEAFF.

The chain employs TRBV10-3 and TRBJ2-7; 9 nucleotides agree with TRBD1. This CDR3 is built from 13 residues. V lost 6 bases and J lost 3; bases outside the gene matches: 3. Germline CDR1 ENHRY, CDR2 SYGVKD. The CDR3 here is CAISWDRDYEQYF. CDR3 bases: TGTGCCATCAGCTGGGACAGGGACTACGAGCAGTACTTC.

The chain uses TRBV7-6 and TRBJ1-3; weak D call: TRBD1 (6 bases). Germline CDR1 and CDR2: SGHVS and FNYEAQ. The CDR3 runs 15 residues. Trimming pared 5 bases from V and 4 bases from J, leaving 15 bases between. For the CDR3, the DNA is TGTGCCAGCAGCCGCTTCACAGGGTCGGGAAACACCATATATTTT. Translation gives CASSRFTGSGNTIYF.